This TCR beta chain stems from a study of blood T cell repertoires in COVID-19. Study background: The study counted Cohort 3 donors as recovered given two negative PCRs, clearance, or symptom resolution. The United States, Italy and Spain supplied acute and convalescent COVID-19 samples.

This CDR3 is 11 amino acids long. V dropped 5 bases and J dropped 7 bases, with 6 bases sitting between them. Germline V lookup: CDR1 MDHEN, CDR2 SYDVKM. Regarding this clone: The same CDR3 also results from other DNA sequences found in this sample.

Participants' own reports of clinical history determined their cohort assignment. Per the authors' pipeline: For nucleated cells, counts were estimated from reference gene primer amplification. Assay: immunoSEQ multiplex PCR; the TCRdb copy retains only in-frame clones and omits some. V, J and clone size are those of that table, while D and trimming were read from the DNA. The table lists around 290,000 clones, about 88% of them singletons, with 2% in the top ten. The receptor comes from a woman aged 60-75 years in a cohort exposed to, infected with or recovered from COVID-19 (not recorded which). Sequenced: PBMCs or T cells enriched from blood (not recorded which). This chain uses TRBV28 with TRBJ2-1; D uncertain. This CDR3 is CASSTYNEQFF. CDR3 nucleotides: TGTGCCAGCAGTACTTATAATGAGCAGTTCTTC.